The rows below give T cell receptor beta chains drawn from one sample of a study of T cells after yellow fever vaccination. TCRdb re-called the 5' RACE reads through MiXCR, storing one row per CDR3 protein. Of some 68,000 distinct CDR3 sequences in the sample, approximately 6.1% were seen once. Sequenced here: CD8+ T cells sorted from PBMCs, sampled around 45 days after the first yellow fever vaccination. The receptor set was obtained from a man aged 18 to 30 who received the YFV17D yellow fever vaccine. CDR3s include the opening cysteine and the closing phenylalanine or tryptophan. Fields, in order: D gene, clone size, J gene, V gene, CDR3 protein, CDR3 DNA. A D gene is named only where the DNA matches it firmly. The size field is filled for only some rows; it gives once, few, many or a size class.

. many TRBJ2-1 TRBV29-1 CSVRDVNEQFF TGCAGCGTTCGGGACGTCAATGAGCAGTTCTTC
. many TRBJ2-1 TRBV4-3 CASSQVGGSQYNEQFF TGCGCCAGCAGCCAAGTTGGGGGGTCGCAGTACAATGAGCAGTTCTTC
. many TRBJ2-2 TRBV11-2 CASSWGAGTGELFF TGTGCCAGCAGCTGGGGGGCCGGCACCGGGGAGCTGTTTTTT
. many TRBJ2-1 TRBV27 CASNSALYSSRNEQFF TGTGCCAGCAATTCGGCCTTATACTCGTCTCGCAATGAGCAGTTCTTC
TRBD1 many TRBJ2-7 TRBV10-3 CAISESSRTGDHEQYF TGTGCCATCAGTGAGTCGAGTCGGACAGGGGACCACGAGCAGTACTTC
. many TRBJ2-2 TRBV29-1 CSVEVRNTGELFF TGCAGCGTTGAAGTCAGGAACACCGGGGAGCTGTTTTTT
TRBD2 few TRBJ2-1 TRBV13 CASSIERGKNNEQFF TGTGCCAGCAGCATAGAGCGGGGGAAGAACAATGAGCAGTTCTTC
. many TRBJ2-7 TRBV4-1 CASSQDPPTAITYEQYF TGCGCCAGCAGCCAAGATCCCCCGACAGCGATCACCTACGAGCAGTACTTC
. many TRBJ1-1 TRBV7-9 CATSTGKTEAFF TGTGCCACCTCAACAGGGAAAACTGAAGCTTTCTTT
TRBD1 many TRBJ2-1 TRBV28 CASTRQGVYNEQFF TGTGCCAGCACCCGACAGGGAGTTTACAATGAGCAGTTCTTC
. . TRBJ1-1 TRBV3-1 CASSQAGGYTEAFF TGTGCCAGCAGCCAAGCTGGGGGGTACACTGAAGCTTTCTTT
TRBD1 . TRBJ2-7 TRBV13 CAFCRIPGQGLSSYEQYF TGTGCCTTCTGCCGTATCCCCGGACAGGGGCTGAGCTCCTACGAGCAGTACTTC
. many TRBJ1-1 TRBV27 CASKKFRGLDTEAFF TGTGCCAGCAAGAAGTTTCGGGGGCTTGACACTGAAGCTTTCTTT
. many TRBJ2-7 TRBV6-5 CASSYASGVKEQYF TGTGCCAGCAGTTACGCGTCAGGGGTTAAAGAGCAGTACTTC
. . TRBJ2-6 TRBV18 CASATSRGQGSGANVLTF TGTGCCAGCGCCACCTCCAGGGGCCAAGGCTCTGGGGCCAACGTCCTGACTTTC
. many TRBJ1-4 TRBV12-3/TRBV12-4 CASNDSRDPSQKLFF TGTGCCAGCAATGATTCCCGGGACCCATCACAGAAACTGTTTTTT
. many TRBJ2-2 TRBV5-1 CASSQLPWNTGELFF TGCGCCAGCAGCCAACTACCTTGGAACACCGGGGAGCTGTTTTTT
. many TRBJ1-1 TRBV7-9 CASSSKQEFTEAFF TGTGCCAGCAGCTCGAAACAGGAATTCACTGAAGCTTTCTTT
TRBD1 many TRBJ1-1 TRBV7-9 CASSPRTGPPKTEAFF TGTGCCAGCAGCCCGCGGACAGGCCCCCCCAAGACTGAAGCTTTCTTT
TRBD1 . TRBJ2-2 TRBV7-6 CAGRQGNTGELFF TGTGCCGGACGACAGGGGAACACCGGGGAGCTGTTTTTT
TRBD1 many TRBJ2-3 TRBV6-1 CASRQGFITDTQYF TGTGCCAGTCGACAGGGATTCATCACAGATACGCAGTATTTT
. many TRBJ2-1 TRBV20-1 CSARDAGESSYNEQFF TGCAGTGCTAGAGATGCAGGGGAGAGCTCCTACAATGAGCAGTTCTTC
. many TRBJ1-1 TRBV4-3 CASSQDKGYTEAFF TGCGCCAGCAGCCAAGATAAAGGGTACACTGAAGCTTTCTTT
TRBD1 . TRBJ2-5 TRBV9 CASSVVTGGSETQYF TGTGCCAGCAGCGTAGTTACAGGGGGCAGCGAGACCCAGTACTTC
. . TRBJ1-4 TRBV7-9 CASSLVNRDNEKLFF TGTGCCAGCAGCTTAGTGAACAGGGATAATGAAAAACTGTTTTTT
TRBD1 few TRBJ1-1 TRBV6-5 CASSYTGAAEAFF TGTGCCAGCAGTTACACAGGGGCGGCTGAAGCTTTCTTT
TRBD2 . TRBJ2-1 TRBV7-9 CASTQRGSSYNEQFF TGTGCCAGCACCCAGCGGGGTAGCTCCTACAATGAGCAGTTCTTC
. . TRBJ1-1 TRBV20-1 CSARDLREAFF TGCAGTGCTAGAGATCTCAGAGAAGCTTTCTTT
. many TRBJ2-1 TRBV24-1 CATSDLMWYEQFF TGTGCCACCAGTGATTTGATGTGGTACGAGCAGTTCTTC
. few TRBJ2-7 TRBV20-1 CSARDIGSYEQYF TGCAGTGCTCGGGACATAGGGTCCTACGAGCAGTACTTC
TRBD1 many TRBJ1-1 TRBV5-1 CASSMTQGYTEAFF TGCGCCAGCAGCATGACACAGGGGTACACTGAAGCTTTCTTT
. many TRBJ2-1 TRBV5-8 CASSSGSSYNEQFF TGTGCCAGCAGCTCAGGTAGCTCCTACAATGAGCAGTTCTTC
. few TRBJ2-3 TRBV5-1 CASSRRGAGVTDTQYF TGCGCCAGCAGCCGCCGGGGGGCGGGCGTCACAGATACGCAGTATTTT